Listed below are T cell receptor beta chains from one sample, sequenced in a study of shared clonotypes between healthy human individuals. Here immunoSEQ multiplex PCR was the method, and the copy in TCRdb shows in-frame clones only, minus some. This sample has a few million clones, with 90% to 95% found just once. Material: naive CD8+ T cells from PBMCs. These receptors all stem from a man aged 18 to 30 in good health. Some clones in this sample may be carry-over from other donors' samples. CDR3s leave out the opening cysteine and the closing phenylalanine or tryptophan. The size of a clone is reported for some rows only, either as once, few or many, or as a class for expanded clones.

clone size: -
V gene: TRBV27
J gene: TRBJ1-1
CDR3 protein: ASSPPRGDTEAF

clone size: -
V gene: TRBV14
J gene: TRBJ2-7
CDR3 protein: ASSPGPRPRAYEQY

clone size: -
V gene: TRBV10-2
J gene: TRBJ1-5
CDR3 protein: ASSERFRSNQPQH

clone size: -
V gene: TRBV5-5
J gene: TRBJ1-1
CDR3 protein: ASSLGQGAF

clone size: -
V gene: TRBV11-2
J gene: TRBJ2-2
CDR3 protein: ASSLIAGGGELF

clone size: once
V gene: TRBV5-1
J gene: TRBJ1-3
CDR3 protein: ASRKGQGTRYGNTIY

clone size: -
V gene: TRBV28
J gene: TRBJ2-1
CDR3 protein: ASSIELAGGYNEQF

clone size: -
V gene: TRBV27
J gene: TRBJ1-5
CDR3 protein: ASSLSPGAPLQH

clone size: -
V gene: TRBV4-3
J gene: TRBJ2-2
CDR3 protein: ASSQDWASGSGTGELF

clone size: -
V gene: TRBV28
J gene: TRBJ2-5
CDR3 protein: ASEDGQTPQETQY

clone size: -
V gene: TRBV2
J gene: TRBJ2-1
CDR3 protein: ASSVLGLNEQF

clone size: -
V gene: TRBV5-6
J gene: TRBJ2-7
CDR3 protein: ASGLQVHEQY

clone size: -
V gene: TRBV25-1
J gene: TRBJ1-1
CDR3 protein: ASSPTLRTEIMNTEAF

clone size: once
V gene: TRBV7-8
J gene: TRBJ2-1
CDR3 protein: ASSRVLAGGGNEQF

clone size: -
V gene: TRBV6-5
J gene: TRBJ2-7
CDR3 protein: ASSYRGLAGYEQY

clone size: -
V gene: TRBV28
J gene: TRBJ1-5
CDR3 protein: ASSLGVGSNQPQH

clone size: -
V gene: TRBV13
J gene: TRBJ2-1
CDR3 protein: ASSYRLAMDSYNEQF

clone size: -
V gene: TRBV28
J gene: TRBJ1-5
CDR3 protein: ASSFLANSNQPQH

clone size: -
V gene: TRBV5-6
J gene: TRBJ1-3
CDR3 protein: ASSLGGGNTIY

clone size: -
V gene: TRBV13
J gene: TRBJ2-1
CDR3 protein: ASSSLAGGPGNEQF

clone size: -
V gene: TRBV6-5
J gene: TRBJ2-1
CDR3 protein: ASSRSPRVYNEQF

clone size: -
V gene: TRBV4-3
J gene: TRBJ2-7
CDR3 protein: ASSQEQGLAREQY

clone size: -
V gene: TRBV19
J gene: TRBJ1-5
CDR3 protein: ASSPGWGFNQPQH

clone size: -
V gene: TRBV19
J gene: TRBJ2-3
CDR3 protein: ASSISLRASDTQY

clone size: -
V gene: TRBV19
J gene: TRBJ1-1
CDR3 protein: ASAVGGLREAF

clone size: -
V gene: TRBV27
J gene: TRBJ1-3
CDR3 protein: ASSGRGDRRGGNTIY

clone size: -
V gene: TRBV27
J gene: TRBJ2-5
CDR3 protein: ASSPRHGGEETQY

clone size: -
V gene: TRBV5-4
J gene: TRBJ2-7
CDR3 protein: ASSPAGTGAYEQY

clone size: -
V gene: TRBV9
J gene: TRBJ1-1
CDR3 protein: ASSVEGDSEAF

clone size: -
V gene: TRBV27
J gene: TRBJ1-2
CDR3 protein: ASSLRLNYGYT

clone size: -
V gene: TRBV13
J gene: TRBJ1-1
CDR3 protein: ASSNLGPGNTEAF

clone size: -
V gene: TRBV6-5
J gene: TRBJ2-2
CDR3 protein: ASSYSLASMGGELF

clone size: -
V gene: TRBV15
J gene: TRBJ2-1
CDR3 protein: ATSGRSFRGDEQF

clone size: -
V gene: TRBV7-9
J gene: TRBJ2-1
CDR3 protein: ASSLGVTGDL

clone size: once
V gene: TRBV15
J gene: TRBJ1-1
CDR3 protein: ATSRSRNSNTEAF

clone size: once
V gene: TRBV28
J gene: TRBJ2-7
CDR3 protein: ASTEPGLADQSSYEQY

clone size: -
V gene: TRBV13
J gene: TRBJ2-1
CDR3 protein: ASSLGPGTGAGEQF

clone size: -
V gene: TRBV27
J gene: TRBJ2-2
CDR3 protein: ASSLISGELF

clone size: -
V gene: TRBV30
J gene: TRBJ1-1
CDR3 protein: AGGQGAAEAF

clone size: -
V gene: TRBV27
J gene: TRBJ2-2
CDR3 protein: ASSLRTANGELF

clone size: -
V gene: TRBV27
J gene: TRBJ1-2
CDR3 protein: ASMGGINFYGYT

clone size: -
V gene: TRBV28
J gene: TRBJ2-7
CDR3 protein: ASTLGREQY

clone size: -
V gene: TRBV21-1
J gene: TRBJ1-1
CDR3 protein: ARLTRAWGTEAF

clone size: -
V gene: TRBV9
J gene: TRBJ2-4
CDR3 protein: ASGTGTGLYKNIQY

clone size: -
V gene: TRBV27
J gene: TRBJ2-7
CDR3 protein: ASSLNPSRFGGAQNEQY

clone size: -
V gene: TRBV28
J gene: TRBJ2-1
CDR3 protein: AISRGGNEQF

clone size: -
V gene: TRBV14
J gene: TRBJ2-2
CDR3 protein: ASSQGRSGADTGELF

clone size: -
V gene: TRBV5-6
J gene: TRBJ2-1
CDR3 protein: ASSLERESWDREQF

clone size: -
V gene: TRBV7-3
J gene: TRBJ2-1
CDR3 protein: ASSPQSNEQF

clone size: -
V gene: TRBV5-1
J gene: TRBJ2-3
CDR3 protein: ASSLEDRVSTDTQY

clone size: -
V gene: TRBV2
J gene: TRBJ2-2
CDR3 protein: ATNPRTGELF